The source of this T cell receptor (beta chain) is a study of lymphopenia after photon versus proton radiotherapy. Study-wide findings and caveats: Survival link was tested only in deceased patients; proton benefit remains a possibility. Post-nadir diversity loss with photons came from oligoclonal expansion, particularly CD8+ Temra cells.

Details on this clone: Its antigen is as yet unknown.

V was trimmed by 3 bases and J by 2 bases, leaving 10 bases between them. The CDR3 loop spans 14 amino acids. The germline gives CDR1 LNHDA, CDR2 SQIVND (reference sequence). The data were produced by immunoSEQ multiplex PCR, yet TCRdb's version contains in-frame clones alone and is incomplete. The sample lists approximately 160,000 clones, 80% to 90% seen once, with approximately 4.7% in the top ten. The TCR originated in a middle-aged man with gastric cancer. The rearrangement joins TRBV19 to TRBJ1-2; D call uncertain. The source material was peripheral blood, sampled from a patient treated with photon-based radiotherapy. The DNA for the CDR3 is TGTGCCAGTAGTATCTTGGTGGGGAACTATGGCTACACCTTC. Its protein is CASSILVGNYGYTF.